Each of the 14 T cell receptor beta chains below was sequenced from the same sample in a study of OX40 agonist ivuxolimab in advanced cancers. Libraries were prepared by immunoSEQ multiplex PCR; TCRdb keeps only in-frame clonotypes and omits some of them. The sample lists 50,000 to 70,000 clones; around 83% were seen once. This material consisted of CD4+ or CD8+ T cells sorted from blood, taken in a trial of the OX40 agonist ivuxolimab. The receptors derive from an adult with an advanced solid tumor such as melanoma, head and neck, liver or kidney cancer.

This clone came up a few times. The gene calls are TRBV6-1 and TRBJ1-4, with 8 bases that match TRBD1. The germline gives CDR1 MNHNS, CDR2 SASEGT. With V trimmed by 5 bases and J by 8 bases, 7 bases remained unmatched. This CDR3 spans 14 amino acids. As DNA, the CDR3 is TGTGCCAGCAGTTCCGGGACAGGCTCAGAAAAACTGTTTTTT. As protein: CASSSGTGSEKLFF.

The rearrangement joins TRBV19 to TRBJ1-6; a possible D gene is TRBD1 (5 bases). Trimming took 7 bases from V and 10 from J, leaving 14 bases between them. CDR1 LNHDA and CDR2 SQIVND come from the germline V gene (reference sequence). This CDR3 has 13 amino acids. DNA of the CDR3: TGTGCCAGTAATCAGGGCCTGGACTCACCCCTCCACTTT. Protein: CASNQGLDSPLHF.

The chain employs TRBV6-1 and TRBJ2-7; 11 bases are shared with TRBD1. The length of the CDR3 is 15 residues. Germline CDR1 is MNHNS and CDR2 is SASEGT. Unmatched junction bases numbered 2, after V lost 2 bases and J lost 2 bases. CDR3 loop: CASSEWGQGAYEQYF. The CDR3 DNA sequence: TGTGCCAGCAGTGAATGGGGACAGGGGGCCTACGAGCAGTACTTC.

V and J are TRBV27 and TRBJ1-2, with D perhaps TRBD1 (5 bases). This CDR3 has 14 amino acids. Trimming removed 6 bases from V and 1 base from J, with 12 bases in between. Germline CDR1 MNHEY, CDR2 SMNVEV (reference sequence). Here the CDR3 reads CASSPTTGNYGYTF. The CDR3 coding sequence is TGTGCCAGCAGCCCAACCACAGGTAACTATGGCTACACCTTC.

The chain links TRBV28 to TRBJ1-2, with D unclear. Germline loops: CDR1 MDHEN, CDR2 SYDVKM. Trimming shortened V by 5 bases and J by 1 base, and 17 bases separated the two germline ends. The CDR3 loop spans 16 amino acids. The DNA for the CDR3 is TGTGCCAGCAGTCCCATTGTTCGGAGCGATAACTATGGCTACACCTTC. Translation: CASSPIVRSDNYGYTF.

J is TRBJ1-1 and V is TRBV7-2; D unclear. The CDR3 is made up of 16 amino acids. Trimming stripped 5 bases from V and 1 base from J, with 17 bases between. Germline V lookup: CDR1 SGHTA, CDR2 FQGNSA. DNA for the CDR3: TGTGCCAGCAGCCCGGTCACTTTGGTGGGGAACACTGAAGCTTTCTTT. Its translation is CASSPVTLVGNTEAFF. The variable domain in full, with the rest retrieved from reference TRBV7-2 and TRBJ1-1, is GAGVSQSPSNKVTEKGKDVELRCDPISGHTALYWYRQSLGQGLEFLIYFQGNSAPDKSGLPSDRFSAERTGGSVSTLTIQRTQQEDSAVYLCASSPVTLVGNTEAFFGQGTRLTVV.

Points on this clone: The identical CDR3 is also encoded by other nucleotide sequences in the sample. The chain couples TRBV5-8 to TRBJ2-3; 15 bases are shared with TRBD2. V lost 3 bases and J lost 3; bases outside the gene matches: 5. The CDR3 runs to 17 residues. CDR1 SGHTS and CDR2 YDEGEE come from the germline V gene. The CDR3 DNA reads TGTGCCAGCAGCTCGGGGACTAGCGGGGGGAGAACAGATACGCAGTATTTT. It yields the protein CASSSGTSGGRTDTQYF.

V is TRBV30 and J is TRBJ1-6, with 9 positions matching TRBD1. The V and J ends lost 5 bases and 8 bases, in that order; junction bases with no gene match: 4. The CDR3 contains 13 residues. Germline CDR1 GTSNPN, CDR2 SVGIG (reference sequence). CDR3 DNA sequence: TGTGCCTGGTCCCGGGACAGGGATTCACCCCTCCACTTT. As protein: CAWSRDRDSPLHF.

The chain employs TRBV5-1 and TRBJ2-5; D is uncertain. CDR1 and CDR2 from the germline V gene are SGHRS and YFSETQ. The CDR3 is 14 residues long. Trimming pared 0 bases from V and 5 bases from J, leaving 11 bases between. The CDR3 nucleotides are TGCGCCAGCAGCTTGGATAGGGTTGGGGAGACCCAGTACTTC. This encodes CASSLDRVGETQYF.

DNA for the CDR3: TGTGCCAGCACGGATGAGGGTCAGCCCCAGCATTTT. This encodes CASTDEGQPQHF. The chain employs TRBV6-5 and TRBJ1-5; no reliable D call. V was trimmed by 7 bases and J by 6 bases, leaving 10 bases between them. Germline lookup yields CDR1 MNHEY and CDR2 SVGAGI. CDR3 length: 12 amino acids.

This clone was counted a single time. This rearrangement joins TRBV7-2 to TRBJ2-7, with no clear D. The CDR3 runs 13 residues. Germline V CDR1 and CDR2: SGHTA, FQGNSA. Trimming took off 2 bases at V and 0 bases at J, with 5 bases between the two ends. In DNA form, the CDR3 reads TGTGCCAGCAGCTTATCACGCTCCTACGAGCAGTACTTC. It yields the protein CASSLSRSYEQYF.

The chain employs TRBV28 and TRBJ1-2, with D perhaps TRBD1 (5 bases). With 9 bases removed from V and 4 bases from J, the gap between germline ends came to 12 bases. The CDR3 totals 12 residues. Germline lookup yields CDR1 MDHEN and CDR2 SYDVKM. In nucleotides, the CDR3 is TGTGCCAGTCAGGGTACTGGCTATGGCTACACCTTC. Translation: CASQGTGYGYTF.

This chain uses TRBV11-2 with TRBJ2-7, with 8 bases aligning to TRBD1. The CDR3 loop spans 16 amino acids. J was trimmed by 3 bases and V by 3 bases; bases with no gene match: 10. The V gene's germline CDR1 is SGHAT and CDR2 FQNNGV. This CDR3 reads CASSFSSAGGYYEQYF. CDR3 nucleotides: TGTGCCAGCAGCTTTTCCTCAGCAGGGGGCTACTACGAGCAGTACTTC. The full variable domain, with the rest looked up from reference TRBV11-2 and TRBJ2-7, is EAGVAQSPRYKIIEKRQSVAFWCNPISGHATLYWYQQILGQGPKLLIQFQNNGVVDDSQLPKDRFSAERLKGVDSTLKIQPAKLEDSAVYLCASSFSSAGGYYEQYFGPGTRLTVT.

This sequence joins TRBV7-2 and TRBJ2-1; 8 bases map to TRBD2. Germline V CDR1 and CDR2: SGHTA, FQGNSA. The CDR3 has 15 amino acids. J was trimmed by 4 bases and V by 5 bases; bases with no gene match: 7. Here the CDR3 DNA reads TGTGCCAGCAGCCTAAGTCCTAGCGGGTACAATGAGCAGTTCTTC. This codes for CASSLSPSGYNEQFF.